This TCR beta chain was retrieved from a study of breast tumors, draining lymph nodes, adjacent tissues. There are a few counts of this clonotype. As yet, its antigen is unknown. The V and J ends lost 6 bases and 3 bases, in that order; junction bases with no gene match: 7. The germline gives CDR1 DFQATT, CDR2 SNEGSKA (reference sequence). The CDR3 is 14 amino acids. The study's findings and limits: Data fit most tumor T cells coming from lymph node, expanding in tumor. Tumor TCR diversity was below lymph nodes but above nontumor tissue.

Using its own MiXCR run on the multiplex PCR reads, TCRdb lists one record per CDR3 protein. Found here are under 15,000 distinct CDR3 sequences, under 80% of them singletons; the top ten hold approximately 44%. The sample taken for sequencing was tumor-adjacent breast tissue. The clonotype comes from a female donor with breast cancer. Some clones in this sample may be carry-over from other donors' samples. The rearrangement uses TRBV20-1 and TRBJ2-1; the match to TRBD1 covers 8 bases. The CDR3 sequence is CSAPRDRNYNEQFF. In nucleotides, the CDR3 is TGCAGTGCCCCCCGGGACAGGAACTACAATGAGCAGTTCTTC.